A selection of T cell receptor beta chains follows, all from one sample in a study of cytomegalovirus exposure and HLA in healthy donors. Method: immunoSEQ multiplex PCR; TCRdb's copy keeps in-frame clones and lacks some. The data show about 170,000 clones, approximately 88% seen once. The source material was PBMCs. The source of these receptors is a boy aged 2-15 years in good health and CMV-seronegative. CDR3s include the opening cysteine and the closing phenylalanine or tryptophan. The order of the fields is CDR3 DNA, CDR3 protein, D gene, V gene, J gene, clone size. D genes are given only for firm matches. Some rows have no size entry. The others give once, few or many, or a class for an expanded clone.

cdr3_nt: TGTGCCAGCAACACCCTGGGAGGACTAGCGGATCCTGAGCAGTTCTTC; cdr3_aa: CASNTLGGLADPEQFF; d_call: TRBD2; v_call: TRBV9; j_call: TRBJ2-1; clone_size: NA
cdr3_nt: TGTGCCAGCTGGCGGGGCCCCACTGAAGCTTTCTTT; cdr3_aa: CASWRGPTEAFF; d_call: NA; v_call: TRBV6-5; j_call: TRBJ1-1; clone_size: NA
cdr3_nt: TGTGCCAGCAGTGACCGACGGGATAATGAAAAACTGTTTTTT; cdr3_aa: CASSDRRDNEKLFF; d_call: NA; v_call: TRBV6-5; j_call: TRBJ1-4; clone_size: NA
cdr3_nt: TGCAGCGTGCGGTCGACAGGGTGGCCCTACGAGCAGTACTTC; cdr3_aa: CSVRSTGWPYEQYF; d_call: TRBD1; v_call: TRBV29-1; j_call: TRBJ2-7; clone_size: NA
cdr3_nt: TGTGCTAGCAGCTTAGGTGGAGACTACGAGCAGTACTTC; cdr3_aa: CASSLGGDYEQYF; d_call: NA; v_call: TRBV7-7; j_call: TRBJ2-7; clone_size: once
cdr3_nt: TGTGCCACCACGGGCAGCGGGAGTTCCTACAATGAGCAGTTCTTC; cdr3_aa: CATTGSGSSYNEQFF; d_call: TRBD2; v_call: TRBV19; j_call: TRBJ2-1; clone_size: NA
cdr3_nt: TGTGCCAGCTCACCACCGGCAGGAGAAAAACTGTTTTTT; cdr3_aa: CASSPPAGEKLFF; d_call: NA; v_call: TRBV18; j_call: TRBJ1-4; clone_size: few
cdr3_nt: TGCGCCAGCAGCTTAGATTTGAAGCAAGGACTAGCGGGAGTTGACAACAATGAGCAGTTCTTC; cdr3_aa: CASSLDLKQGLAGVDNNEQFF; d_call: TRBD2; v_call: TRBV5-1; j_call: TRBJ2-1; clone_size: NA
cdr3_nt: TGTGCCAGCAGACCACCCGGGAGCAATCAGCCCCAGCATTTT; cdr3_aa: CASRPPGSNQPQHF; d_call: NA; v_call: TRBV6-6; j_call: TRBJ1-5; clone_size: NA
cdr3_nt: TGTGCCTGGAGTGTACAAACCTCCTACGAGCAGTACTTC; cdr3_aa: CAWSVQTSYEQYF; d_call: NA; v_call: TRBV30; j_call: TRBJ2-7; clone_size: NA
cdr3_nt: TGCGCCAGCAGTAGTAGCGGGAGATACCACAATGAGCAGTTCTTC; cdr3_aa: CASSSSGRYHNEQFF; d_call: TRBD2; v_call: TRBV10-1; j_call: TRBJ2-1; clone_size: NA
cdr3_nt: TGCGCCAGCAGTGGGGGGGATCGGACTAATGAAAAACTGTTTTTT; cdr3_aa: CASSGGDRTNEKLFF; d_call: NA; v_call: TRBV5-1; j_call: TRBJ1-4; clone_size: few
cdr3_nt: TGTGCCAGCAGTTGGTACAGGGAAGACACTGAAGCTTTCTTT; cdr3_aa: CASSWYREDTEAFF; d_call: NA; v_call: TRBV27; j_call: TRBJ1-1; clone_size: NA
cdr3_nt: TGTGCCAGCACTTGGGACATCTCCTACGAGCAGTACTTC; cdr3_aa: CASTWDISYEQYF; d_call: NA; v_call: TRBV2; j_call: TRBJ2-7; clone_size: NA
cdr3_nt: TGTGCCAGCAGTCCCGCAGGCCCTGGCACAGATACGCAGTATTTT; cdr3_aa: CASSPAGPGTDTQYF; d_call: NA; v_call: TRBV7-9; j_call: TRBJ2-3; clone_size: few
cdr3_nt: TGTGCCAGCAGTCCGTGGACAGGGGAGGCCACCGGGGAGCTGTTTTTT; cdr3_aa: CASSPWTGEATGELFF; d_call: TRBD1; v_call: TRBV27; j_call: TRBJ2-2; clone_size: NA
cdr3_nt: TGTGCCAGCAGCCAAGGGGAGGCAGGTCCCTACGAGCAGTACTTC; cdr3_aa: CASSQGEAGPYEQYF; d_call: NA; v_call: TRBV4-2; j_call: TRBJ2-7; clone_size: NA
cdr3_nt: TGTGCCTGGAGTCAAGACAGGCTACATCTTAGGGACTACACCTTC; cdr3_aa: CAWSQDRLHLRDYTF; d_call: NA; v_call: TRBV30; j_call: TRBJ1-2; clone_size: NA
cdr3_nt: TGCGCCAGCAGCTTGGAGGGAGGAGGCACCGGGGAGCTGTTTTTT; cdr3_aa: CASSLEGGGTGELFF; d_call: NA; v_call: TRBV5-1; j_call: TRBJ2-2; clone_size: NA
cdr3_nt: TGCAGCGTTGAACCCCTAGCGGGAGGGCCAGATACGCAGTATTTT; cdr3_aa: CSVEPLAGGPDTQYF; d_call: TRBD2; v_call: TRBV29-1; j_call: TRBJ2-3; clone_size: NA
cdr3_nt: TGTGCCAGCAGGACGGTTGGATCTAGCGGGAGGCCCGGGGAGCTGTTTTTT; cdr3_aa: CASRTVGSSGRPGELFF; d_call: TRBD2; v_call: TRBV25-1; j_call: TRBJ2-2; clone_size: NA
cdr3_nt: TGCGCCAGCAGCCAGTTTAGCGGGAGGGTTAACAATGAGCAGTTCTTC; cdr3_aa: CASSQFSGRVNNEQFF; d_call: TRBD2; v_call: TRBV4-1; j_call: TRBJ2-1; clone_size: NA
cdr3_nt: TGTGCCAGCAGTCCAGGTGGGAGAGGATCCTACGAGCAGTACTTC; cdr3_aa: CASSPGGRGSYEQYF; d_call: NA; v_call: TRBV27; j_call: TRBJ2-7; clone_size: NA
cdr3_nt: TGTGCCAGCAGTTACGCGCCGGAAGGGAGCTACGAGCAGTACTTC; cdr3_aa: CASSYAPEGSYEQYF; d_call: NA; v_call: TRBV6-6; j_call: TRBJ2-7; clone_size: once
cdr3_nt: TGTGCCAGCAGTGAACTGGGGACTCACACAGATACGCAGTATTTT; cdr3_aa: CASSELGTHTDTQYF; d_call: NA; v_call: TRBV25-1; j_call: TRBJ2-3; clone_size: NA
cdr3_nt: TGCGCCAGCAGCTTGGAAGGAAGGGACACGGAAGGAAAACTGTTTTTT; cdr3_aa: CASSLEGRDTEGKLFF; d_call: NA; v_call: TRBV4-1; j_call: TRBJ1-4; clone_size: NA
cdr3_nt: TGTGCCAGCAGTTACCGAACCCCTAGCGTCAATGAGCAGTTCTTC; cdr3_aa: CASSYRTPSVNEQFF; d_call: NA; v_call: TRBV6-5; j_call: TRBJ2-1; clone_size: NA
cdr3_nt: TGTGCCAGTAGTGCGACTAGCGGGAGTCAGTACGAGCAGTACTTC; cdr3_aa: CASSATSGSQYEQYF; d_call: TRBD2; v_call: TRBV19; j_call: TRBJ2-7; clone_size: NA
cdr3_nt: TGTGCCAGCAGCGTTTGGGCGGGAGGGATATCAGATACGCAGTATTTT; cdr3_aa: CASSVWAGGISDTQYF; d_call: TRBD2; v_call: TRBV9; j_call: TRBJ2-3; clone_size: NA
cdr3_nt: TGTGCCAGCAGTTCCACTAGCGACACTTACAATGAGCAGTTCTTC; cdr3_aa: CASSSTSDTYNEQFF; d_call: TRBD2; v_call: TRBV28; j_call: TRBJ2-1; clone_size: NA
cdr3_nt: TGTGCCAGCAGTGACTGGGACAGGGACTACAATGAGCAGTTCTTC; cdr3_aa: CASSDWDRDYNEQFF; d_call: TRBD1; v_call: TRBV25-1; j_call: TRBJ2-1; clone_size: NA
cdr3_nt: TGTGCCAGCGGCCTTTACGAGCAGTACTTC; cdr3_aa: CASGLYEQYF; d_call: NA; v_call: TRBV6-6; j_call: TRBJ2-7; clone_size: NA
cdr3_nt: TGCGCCAGCAGCTTAGGGACTACCGCCTACAATGAGCAGTTCTTC; cdr3_aa: CASSLGTTAYNEQFF; d_call: TRBD2; v_call: TRBV5-1; j_call: TRBJ2-1; clone_size: NA
cdr3_nt: TGTGCCAGCAGTGAAGTGCGGGTGGGCTACACCTTC; cdr3_aa: CASSEVRVGYTF; d_call: NA; v_call: TRBV6-1; j_call: TRBJ1-2; clone_size: few
cdr3_nt: TGCGCCAGCAGCCAAGCTCTGATCTCCCTTACGGACGAGCAGTACTTC; cdr3_aa: CASSQALISLTDEQYF; d_call: NA; v_call: TRBV4-1; j_call: TRBJ2-7; clone_size: NA
cdr3_nt: TGTGCCAGCAGCCAAGAGGCTAGCGGGATTGCAGATACGCAGTATTTT; cdr3_aa: CASSQEASGIADTQYF; d_call: TRBD2; v_call: TRBV4-2; j_call: TRBJ2-3; clone_size: NA
cdr3_nt: TGTGCCTGGAGTCCTCGGACTAGCGGGAAGCAGTTCTTC; cdr3_aa: CAWSPRTSGKQFF; d_call: TRBD2; v_call: TRBV30; j_call: TRBJ2-1; clone_size: NA
cdr3_nt: TGTGCCAGCCGGGACACACGATCGAATGAGCAGTTCTTC; cdr3_aa: CASRDTRSNEQFF; d_call: NA; v_call: TRBV2; j_call: TRBJ2-1; clone_size: NA
cdr3_nt: TGTGCCAGCAGTTCGGTCCCTCTTGGGGGGTCCTACGAGCAGTACTTC; cdr3_aa: CASSSVPLGGSYEQYF; d_call: NA; v_call: TRBV27; j_call: TRBJ2-7; clone_size: NA
cdr3_nt: TGTGCCAGCAGTCCAGGGGAGGGCTACACCTTC; cdr3_aa: CASSPGEGYTF; d_call: NA; v_call: TRBV6-6; j_call: TRBJ1-2; clone_size: once
cdr3_nt: TGTGCCAGCAGCTTGGTATCCTCCTACGAGCAGTACTTC; cdr3_aa: CASSLVSSYEQYF; d_call: NA; v_call: TRBV7-9; j_call: TRBJ2-7; clone_size: NA
cdr3_nt: TGCGCCAGCATGGCGGGAATAAACACCGGGGAGCTGTTTTTT; cdr3_aa: CASMAGINTGELFF; d_call: NA; v_call: TRBV10-2; j_call: TRBJ2-2; clone_size: NA
cdr3_nt: TGTGCCAGCAGTGACAGGGGGTACGCGGAAGCTTTCTTT; cdr3_aa: CASSDRGYAEAFF; d_call: TRBD1; v_call: TRBV6-1; j_call: TRBJ1-1; clone_size: NA
cdr3_nt: TGTGCCAGCAGTTCCCCGCGGGGGTTCTCCTACAATGAGCAGTTCTTC; cdr3_aa: CASSSPRGFSYNEQFF; d_call: TRBD2; v_call: TRBV13; j_call: TRBJ2-1; clone_size: NA
cdr3_nt: TGTGCCAGCAGCGTAGGTTCTAGGACTGAAGCTTTCTTT; cdr3_aa: CASSVGSRTEAFF; d_call: NA; v_call: TRBV27; j_call: TRBJ1-1; clone_size: NA
cdr3_nt: TGCAGCGGTGCTAGAAATGAGCAGTTCTTC; cdr3_aa: CSGARNEQFF; d_call: NA; v_call: TRBV29-1; j_call: TRBJ2-1; clone_size: NA
cdr3_nt: TGCGCCAGCAGCCGGGACACGAAAAACATTCAGTACTTC; cdr3_aa: CASSRDTKNIQYF; d_call: NA; v_call: TRBV5-1; j_call: TRBJ2-4; clone_size: NA
cdr3_nt: TGTGCCAGCAGTTTGCCAGGATCCACAGATACGCAGTATTTT; cdr3_aa: CASSLPGSTDTQYF; d_call: NA; v_call: TRBV28; j_call: TRBJ2-3; clone_size: NA
cdr3_nt: TGTGCCAGCAGCTTAGATAGACACTCGAGCAACTATGGCTACACCTTC; cdr3_aa: CASSLDRHSSNYGYTF; d_call: NA; v_call: TRBV11-2; j_call: TRBJ1-2; clone_size: NA
cdr3_nt: TGTGCCAGCAGCCACCCGCGCGCGGTACCACAAGAGACCCAGTACTTC; cdr3_aa: CASSHPRAVPQETQYF; d_call: NA; v_call: TRBV7-2; j_call: TRBJ2-5; clone_size: NA
cdr3_nt: TGTGCCAGCAGCTCCGGGACAGGGCTTATGGATACGCAGTATTTT; cdr3_aa: CASSSGTGLMDTQYF; d_call: TRBD1; v_call: TRBV7-3; j_call: TRBJ2-3; clone_size: NA
cdr3_nt: TGTGCCAGCAGTCGGTCCTACAATGAGCAGTTCTTC; cdr3_aa: CASSRSYNEQFF; d_call: NA; v_call: TRBV25-1; j_call: TRBJ2-1; clone_size: NA
cdr3_nt: TGTGCCAGCAGTGTTGGACTAGCGGTGAACACCGGGGAGCTGTTTTTT; cdr3_aa: CASSVGLAVNTGELFF; d_call: TRBD2; v_call: TRBV6-1; j_call: TRBJ2-2; clone_size: once
cdr3_nt: TGCGCCAGCAGCCTACTGGGAGATGGCCAGCCCCAGCATTTT; cdr3_aa: CASSLLGDGQPQHF; d_call: NA; v_call: TRBV5-1; j_call: TRBJ1-5; clone_size: NA